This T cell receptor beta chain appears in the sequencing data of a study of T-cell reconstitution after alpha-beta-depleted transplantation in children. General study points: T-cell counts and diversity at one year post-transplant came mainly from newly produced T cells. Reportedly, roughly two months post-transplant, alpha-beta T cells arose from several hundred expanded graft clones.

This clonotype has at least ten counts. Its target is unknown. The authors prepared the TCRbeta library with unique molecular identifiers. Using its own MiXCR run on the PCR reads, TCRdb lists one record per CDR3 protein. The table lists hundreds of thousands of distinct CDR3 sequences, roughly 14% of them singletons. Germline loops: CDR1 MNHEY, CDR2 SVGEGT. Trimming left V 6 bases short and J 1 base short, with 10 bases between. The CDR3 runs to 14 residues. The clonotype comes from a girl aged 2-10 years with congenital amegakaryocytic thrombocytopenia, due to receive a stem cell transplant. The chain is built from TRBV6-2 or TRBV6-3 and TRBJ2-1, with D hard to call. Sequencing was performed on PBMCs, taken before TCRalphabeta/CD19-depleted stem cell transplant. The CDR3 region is CASSPVGSYNEQFF. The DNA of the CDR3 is TGTGCCAGCAGCCCCGTAGGGTCCTACAATGAGCAGTTCTTC.